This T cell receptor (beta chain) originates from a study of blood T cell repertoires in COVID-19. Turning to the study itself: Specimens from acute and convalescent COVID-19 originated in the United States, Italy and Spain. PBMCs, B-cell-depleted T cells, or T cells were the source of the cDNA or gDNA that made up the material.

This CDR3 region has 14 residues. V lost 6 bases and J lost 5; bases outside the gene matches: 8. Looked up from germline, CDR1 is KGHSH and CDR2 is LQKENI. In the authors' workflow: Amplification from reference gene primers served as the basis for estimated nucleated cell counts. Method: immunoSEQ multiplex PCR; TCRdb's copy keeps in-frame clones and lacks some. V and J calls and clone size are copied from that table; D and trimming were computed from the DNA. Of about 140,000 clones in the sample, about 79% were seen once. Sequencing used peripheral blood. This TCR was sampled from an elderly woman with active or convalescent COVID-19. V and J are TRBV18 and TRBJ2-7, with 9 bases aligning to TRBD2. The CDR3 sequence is CASSHGGLADEQYF. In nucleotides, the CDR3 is TGTGCCAGCTCCCACGGGGGACTAGCTGACGAGCAGTACTTC.